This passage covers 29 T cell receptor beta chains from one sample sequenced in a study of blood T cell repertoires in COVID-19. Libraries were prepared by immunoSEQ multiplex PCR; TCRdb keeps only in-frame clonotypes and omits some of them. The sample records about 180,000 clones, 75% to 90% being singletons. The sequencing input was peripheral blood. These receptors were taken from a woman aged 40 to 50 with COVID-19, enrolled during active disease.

CDR3 DNA: TGTGCCAGCAGCTTAAGGTCGGGACAGAGCAATCAGCCCCAGCATTTT. It codes for CASSLRSGQSNQPQHF. The chain recombines TRBV7-2 with TRBJ1-5; 7 bases match TRBD1. From germline, CDR1 is SGHTA and CDR2 FQGNSA. This CDR3 comprises 16 residues. Trimming took 2 bases from V and 1 from J; bases not matched to a gene: 5.

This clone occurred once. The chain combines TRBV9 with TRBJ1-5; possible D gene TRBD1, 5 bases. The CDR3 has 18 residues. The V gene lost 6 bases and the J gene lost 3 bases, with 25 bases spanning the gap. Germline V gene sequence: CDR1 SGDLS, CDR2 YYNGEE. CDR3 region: CASNHIPTGTVFNQPQHF. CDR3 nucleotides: TGTGCCAGCAACCACATACCCACCGGGACTGTCTTCAATCAGCCCCAGCATTTT.

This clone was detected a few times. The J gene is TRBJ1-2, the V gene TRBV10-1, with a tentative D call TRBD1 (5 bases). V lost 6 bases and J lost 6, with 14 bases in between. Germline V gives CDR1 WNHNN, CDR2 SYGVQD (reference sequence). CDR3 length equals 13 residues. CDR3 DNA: TGCGCCAGCAGCGGAACGCGGGGCGATGGCTACACCTTC. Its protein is CASSGTRGDGYTF.

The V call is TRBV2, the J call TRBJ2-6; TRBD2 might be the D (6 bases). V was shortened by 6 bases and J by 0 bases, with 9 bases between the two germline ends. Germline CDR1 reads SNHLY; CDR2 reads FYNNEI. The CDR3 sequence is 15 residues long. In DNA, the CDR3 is TGTGCCAGCAGGGAGGGGAACTCTGGGGCCAACGTCCTGACTTTC. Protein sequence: CASREGNSGANVLTF.

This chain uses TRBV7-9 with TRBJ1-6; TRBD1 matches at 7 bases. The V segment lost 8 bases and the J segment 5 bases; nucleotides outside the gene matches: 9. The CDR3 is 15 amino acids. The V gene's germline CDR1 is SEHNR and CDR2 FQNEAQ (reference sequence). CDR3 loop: CASERGTANNSPLHF. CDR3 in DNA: TGTGCCAGCGAACGAGGGACAGCCAATAATTCACCCCTCCACTTT.

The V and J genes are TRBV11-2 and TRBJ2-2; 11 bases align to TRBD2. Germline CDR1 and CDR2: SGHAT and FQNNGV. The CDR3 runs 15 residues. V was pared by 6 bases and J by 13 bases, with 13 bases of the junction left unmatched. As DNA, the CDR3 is TGTGCCAGCAGTTTTCGGACTAGCGGGCTGGGACGGCTGTTTTTT. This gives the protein CASSFRTSGLGRLFF.

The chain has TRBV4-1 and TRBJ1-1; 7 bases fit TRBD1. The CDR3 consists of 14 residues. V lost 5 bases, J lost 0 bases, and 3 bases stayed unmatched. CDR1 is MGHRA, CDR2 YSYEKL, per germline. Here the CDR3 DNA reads TGCGCCAGCAGCTGGGACAGAATGAACACTGAAGCTTTCTTT. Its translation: CASSWDRMNTEAFF.

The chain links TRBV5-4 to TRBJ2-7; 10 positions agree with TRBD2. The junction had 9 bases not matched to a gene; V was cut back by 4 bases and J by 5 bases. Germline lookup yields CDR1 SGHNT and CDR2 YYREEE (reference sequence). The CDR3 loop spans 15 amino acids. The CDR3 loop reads CASSPRVAGGNEQYF. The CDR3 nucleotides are TGTGCCAGCAGCCCCCGGGTAGCGGGGGGTAACGAGCAGTACTTC.

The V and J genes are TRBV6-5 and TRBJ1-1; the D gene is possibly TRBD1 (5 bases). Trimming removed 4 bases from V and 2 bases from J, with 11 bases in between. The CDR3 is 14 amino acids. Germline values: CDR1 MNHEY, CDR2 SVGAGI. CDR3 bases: TGTGCCAGCAGTTCAGCAGGGTCAAACACTGAAGCTTTCTTT. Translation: CASSSAGSNTEAFF.

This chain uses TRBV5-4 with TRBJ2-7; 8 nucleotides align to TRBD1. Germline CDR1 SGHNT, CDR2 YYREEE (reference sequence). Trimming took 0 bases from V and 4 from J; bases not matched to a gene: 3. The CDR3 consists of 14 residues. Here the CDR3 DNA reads TGTGCCAGCAGCTTGGCCCAGGGGGCTTACGAGCAGTACTTC. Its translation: CASSLAQGAYEQYF.

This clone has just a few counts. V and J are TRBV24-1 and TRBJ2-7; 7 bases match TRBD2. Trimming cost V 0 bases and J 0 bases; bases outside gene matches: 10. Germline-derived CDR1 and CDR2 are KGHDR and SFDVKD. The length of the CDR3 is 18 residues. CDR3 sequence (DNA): TGTGCCACCAGTGATTTGCTCAATAGAGCGGGGCGCTCCTACGAGCAGTACTTC. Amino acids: CATSDLLNRAGRSYEQYF.

The CDR3 region has the DNA TGCACCAGCAGCCACGGGACTAGGGGGAAGTACGAGCAGTACTTC. It translates to CTSSHGTRGKYEQYF. This rearrangement joins TRBV1 to TRBJ2-7; TRBD2 is the table's D call and was not checked against the DNA. TRBV1 is recorded as a pseudogene. The CDR3 consists of 15 residues.

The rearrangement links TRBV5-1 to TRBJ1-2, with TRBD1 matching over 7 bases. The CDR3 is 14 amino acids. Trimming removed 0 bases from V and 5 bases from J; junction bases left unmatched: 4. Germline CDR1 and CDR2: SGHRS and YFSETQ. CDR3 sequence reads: CASSLEGAGYGYTF. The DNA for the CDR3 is TGCGCCAGCAGCTTGGAGGGGGCCGGGTATGGCTACACCTTC.

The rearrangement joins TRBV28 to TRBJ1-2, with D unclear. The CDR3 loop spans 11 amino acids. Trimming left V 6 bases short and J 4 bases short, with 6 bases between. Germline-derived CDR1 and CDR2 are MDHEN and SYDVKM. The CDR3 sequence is CASRRSYGYTF. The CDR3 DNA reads TGTGCCAGCAGGCGATCCTATGGCTACACCTTC.

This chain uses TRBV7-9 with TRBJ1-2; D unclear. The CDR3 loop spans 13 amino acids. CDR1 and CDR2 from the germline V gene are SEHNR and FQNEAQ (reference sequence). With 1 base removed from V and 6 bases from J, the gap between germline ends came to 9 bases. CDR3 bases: TGTGCCAGCAGCTTAGGGACTGAGGATGGCTACACCTTC. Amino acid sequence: CASSLGTEDGYTF.

The CDR3 region has the DNA TGCGCCAGCAGCTTGGCGGTCTTGGTAGCGGGAGATACGCAGTATTTT. Translating gives CASSLAVLVAGDTQYF. The rearrangement uses TRBV5-1 and TRBJ2-3; 7 nucleotides align to TRBD2. The V segment lost 0 bases and the J segment 5 bases; nucleotides outside the gene matches: 9. This CDR3 contains 16 residues. Germline CDR1 SGHRS, CDR2 YFSETQ.

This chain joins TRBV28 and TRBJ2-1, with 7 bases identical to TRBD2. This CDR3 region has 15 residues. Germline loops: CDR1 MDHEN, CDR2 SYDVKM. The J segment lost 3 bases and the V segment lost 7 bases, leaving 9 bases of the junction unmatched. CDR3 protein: CASKGTQRDYNEQFF. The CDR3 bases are TGTGCCAGCAAGGGGACGCAGCGGGACTACAATGAGCAGTTCTTC. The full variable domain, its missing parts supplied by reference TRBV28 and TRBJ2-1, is DVKVTQSSRYLVKRTGEKVFLECVQDMDHENMFWYRQDPGLGLRLIYFSYDVKMKEKGDIPEGYSVSREKKERFSLILESASTNQTSMYLCASKGTQRDYNEQFFGPGTRLTVL.

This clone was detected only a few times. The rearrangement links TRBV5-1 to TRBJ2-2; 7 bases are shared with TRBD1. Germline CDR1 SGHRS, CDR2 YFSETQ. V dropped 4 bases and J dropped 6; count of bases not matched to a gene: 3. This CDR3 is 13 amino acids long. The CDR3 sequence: CASSEGAPGELFF. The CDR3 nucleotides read TGCGCCAGCAGCGAGGGGGCGCCCGGGGAGCTGTTTTTT. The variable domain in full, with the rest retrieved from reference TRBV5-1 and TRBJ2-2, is KAGVTQTPRYLIKTRGQQVTLSCSPISGHRSVSWYQQTPGQGLQFLFEYFSETQRNKGNFPGRFSGRQFSNSRSEMNVSTLELGDSALYLCASSEGAPGELFFGEGSRLTVL.

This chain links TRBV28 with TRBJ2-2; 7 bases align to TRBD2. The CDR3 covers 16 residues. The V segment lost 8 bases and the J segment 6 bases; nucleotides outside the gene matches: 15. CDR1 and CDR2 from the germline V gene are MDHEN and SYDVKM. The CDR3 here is CASGAPGLFDPGELFF. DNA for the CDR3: TGTGCCAGCGGAGCACCGGGACTATTCGATCCCGGGGAGCTGTTTTTT.

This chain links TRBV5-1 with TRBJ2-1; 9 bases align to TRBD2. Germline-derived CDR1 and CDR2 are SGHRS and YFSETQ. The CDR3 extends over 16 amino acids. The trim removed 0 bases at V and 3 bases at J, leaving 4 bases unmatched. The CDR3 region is CASSLVLAGDYNEQFF. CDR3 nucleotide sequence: TGCGCCAGCAGCTTGGTCTTAGCGGGAGACTACAATGAGCAGTTCTTC.

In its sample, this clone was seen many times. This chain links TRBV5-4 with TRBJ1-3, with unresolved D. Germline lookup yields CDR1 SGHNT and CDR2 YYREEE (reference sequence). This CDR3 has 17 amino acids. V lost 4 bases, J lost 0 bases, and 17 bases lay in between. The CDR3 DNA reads TGTGCCAGCAGCCCGGGTCGGGTGGTGAGCTCTGGAAACACCATATATTTT. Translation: CASSPGRVVSSGNTIYF.

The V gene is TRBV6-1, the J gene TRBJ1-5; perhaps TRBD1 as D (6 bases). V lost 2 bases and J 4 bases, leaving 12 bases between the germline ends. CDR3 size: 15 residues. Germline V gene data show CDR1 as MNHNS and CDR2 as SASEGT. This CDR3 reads CASSESRQANQPQHF. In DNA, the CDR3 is TGTGCCAGCAGTGAATCTCGACAGGCTAATCAGCCCCAGCATTTT.

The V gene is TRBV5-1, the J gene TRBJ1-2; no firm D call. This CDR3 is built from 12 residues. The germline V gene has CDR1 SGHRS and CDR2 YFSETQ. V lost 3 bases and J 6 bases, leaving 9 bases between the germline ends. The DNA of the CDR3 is TGCGCCAGCAGCTCCCGGGGAAATGGCTACACCTTC. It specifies CASSSRGNGYTF.

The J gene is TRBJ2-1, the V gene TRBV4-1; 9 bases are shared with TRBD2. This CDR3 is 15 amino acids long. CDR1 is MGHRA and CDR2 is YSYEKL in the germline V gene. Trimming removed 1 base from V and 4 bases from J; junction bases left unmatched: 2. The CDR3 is CASSQVAGEYNEQFF. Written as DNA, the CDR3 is TGCGCCAGCAGCCAAGTAGCGGGGGAGTACAATGAGCAGTTCTTC.

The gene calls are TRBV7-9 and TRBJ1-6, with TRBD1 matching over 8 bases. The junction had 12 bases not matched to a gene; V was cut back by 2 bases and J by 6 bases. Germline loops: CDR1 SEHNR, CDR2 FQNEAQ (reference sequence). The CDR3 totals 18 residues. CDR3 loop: CASSLKRSSDRGNSPLHF. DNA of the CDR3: TGTGCCAGCAGCTTAAAGCGGTCGAGCGACAGGGGTAATTCACCCCTCCACTTT.

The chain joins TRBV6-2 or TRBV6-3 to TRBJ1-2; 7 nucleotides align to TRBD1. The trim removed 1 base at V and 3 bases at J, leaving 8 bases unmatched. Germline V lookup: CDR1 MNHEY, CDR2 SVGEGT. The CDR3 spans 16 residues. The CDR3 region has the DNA TGTGCCAGCAGTTACTTACTGGGGACAGAGGACTATGGCTACACCTTC. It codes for CASSYLLGTEDYGYTF.

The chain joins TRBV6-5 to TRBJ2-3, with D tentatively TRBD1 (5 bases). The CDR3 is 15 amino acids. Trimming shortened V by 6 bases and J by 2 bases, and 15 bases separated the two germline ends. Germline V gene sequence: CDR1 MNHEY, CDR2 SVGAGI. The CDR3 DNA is TGTGCCAGCAGCCAAGTCCAGGGCTCCACAGATACGCAGTATTTT. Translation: CASSQVQGSTDTQYF.

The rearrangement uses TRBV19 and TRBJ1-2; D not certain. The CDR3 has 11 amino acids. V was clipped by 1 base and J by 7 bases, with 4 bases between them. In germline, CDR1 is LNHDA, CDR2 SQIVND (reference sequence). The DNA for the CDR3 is TGTGCCAGTAGTATAGGGGCTGGCTACACCTTC. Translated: CASSIGAGYTF.

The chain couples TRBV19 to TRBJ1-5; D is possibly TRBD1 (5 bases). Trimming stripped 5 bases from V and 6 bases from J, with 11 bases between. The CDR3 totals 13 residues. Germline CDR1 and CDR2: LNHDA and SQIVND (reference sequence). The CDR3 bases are TGTGCCAGTAGTGGGACCGGGGGTCAGCCCCAGCATTTT. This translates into CASSGTGGQPQHF.